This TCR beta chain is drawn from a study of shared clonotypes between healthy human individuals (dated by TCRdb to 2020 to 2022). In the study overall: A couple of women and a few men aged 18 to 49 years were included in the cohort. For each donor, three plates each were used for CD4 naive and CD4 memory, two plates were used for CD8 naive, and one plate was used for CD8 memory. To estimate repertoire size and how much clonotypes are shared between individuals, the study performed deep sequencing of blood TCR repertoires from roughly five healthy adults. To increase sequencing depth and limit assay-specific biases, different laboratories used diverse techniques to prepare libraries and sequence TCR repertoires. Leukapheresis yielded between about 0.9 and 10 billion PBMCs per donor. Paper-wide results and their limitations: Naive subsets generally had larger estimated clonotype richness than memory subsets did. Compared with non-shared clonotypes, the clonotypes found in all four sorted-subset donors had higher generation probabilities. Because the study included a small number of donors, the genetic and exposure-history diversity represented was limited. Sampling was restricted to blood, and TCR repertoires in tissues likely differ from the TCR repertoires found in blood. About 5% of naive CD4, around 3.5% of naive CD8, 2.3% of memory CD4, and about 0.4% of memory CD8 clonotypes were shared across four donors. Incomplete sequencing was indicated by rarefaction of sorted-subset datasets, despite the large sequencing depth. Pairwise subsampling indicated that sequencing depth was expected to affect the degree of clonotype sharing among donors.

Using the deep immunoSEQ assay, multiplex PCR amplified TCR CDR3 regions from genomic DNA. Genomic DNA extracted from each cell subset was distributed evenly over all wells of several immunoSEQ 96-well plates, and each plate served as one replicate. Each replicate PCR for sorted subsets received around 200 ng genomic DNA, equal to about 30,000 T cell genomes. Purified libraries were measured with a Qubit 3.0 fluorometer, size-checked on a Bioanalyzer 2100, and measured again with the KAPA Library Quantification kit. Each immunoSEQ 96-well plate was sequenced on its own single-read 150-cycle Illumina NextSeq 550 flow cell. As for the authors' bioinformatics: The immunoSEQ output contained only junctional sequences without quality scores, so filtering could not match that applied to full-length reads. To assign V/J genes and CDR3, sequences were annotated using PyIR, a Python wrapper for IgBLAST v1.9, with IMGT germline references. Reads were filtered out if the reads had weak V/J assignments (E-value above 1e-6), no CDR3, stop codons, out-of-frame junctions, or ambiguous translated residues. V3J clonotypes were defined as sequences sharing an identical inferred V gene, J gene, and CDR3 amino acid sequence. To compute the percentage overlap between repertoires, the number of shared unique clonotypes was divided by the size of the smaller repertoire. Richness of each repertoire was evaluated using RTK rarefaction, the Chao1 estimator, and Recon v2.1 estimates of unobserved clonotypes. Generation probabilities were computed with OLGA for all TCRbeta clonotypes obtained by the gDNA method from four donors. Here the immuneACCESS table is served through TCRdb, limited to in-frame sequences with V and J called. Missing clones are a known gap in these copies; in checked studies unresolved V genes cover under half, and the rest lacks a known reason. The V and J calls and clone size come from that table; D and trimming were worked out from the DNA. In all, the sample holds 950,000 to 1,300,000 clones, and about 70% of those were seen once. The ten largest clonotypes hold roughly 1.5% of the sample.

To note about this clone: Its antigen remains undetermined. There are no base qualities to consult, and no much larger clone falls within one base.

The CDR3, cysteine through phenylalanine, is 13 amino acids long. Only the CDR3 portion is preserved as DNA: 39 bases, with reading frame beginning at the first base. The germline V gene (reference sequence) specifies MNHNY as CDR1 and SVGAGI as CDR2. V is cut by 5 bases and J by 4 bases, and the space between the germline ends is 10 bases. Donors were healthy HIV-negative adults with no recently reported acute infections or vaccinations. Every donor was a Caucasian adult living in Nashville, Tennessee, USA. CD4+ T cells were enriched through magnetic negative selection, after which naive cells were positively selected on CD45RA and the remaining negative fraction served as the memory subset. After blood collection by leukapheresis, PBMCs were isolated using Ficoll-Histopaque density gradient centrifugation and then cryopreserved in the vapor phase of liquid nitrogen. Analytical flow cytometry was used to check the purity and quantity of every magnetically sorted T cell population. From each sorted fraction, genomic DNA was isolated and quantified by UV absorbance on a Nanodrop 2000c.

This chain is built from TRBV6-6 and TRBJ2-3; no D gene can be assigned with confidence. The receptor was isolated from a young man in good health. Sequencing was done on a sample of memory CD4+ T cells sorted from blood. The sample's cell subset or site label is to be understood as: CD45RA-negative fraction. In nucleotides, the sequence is TGTGCCAGCAGTAGCCTTACAGCAGATACGCAGTATTTT. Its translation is CASSSLTADTQYF.